The rows below give T cell receptor beta chains drawn from one sample of a study of CXCR3-negative and CXCR3-positive naive CD8 T cells. TCRdb re-called the 5' RACE reads, yielding one record per CDR3 amino acid sequence without DNA. The table for this sample gives roughly 89,000 distinct CDR3 sequences. The sequenced material came from naive CXCR3- CD8+ T cells from blood. These receptors all come from a human donor in good health. Some clones in this sample may be carry-over from other donors' samples. CDR3s include the opening cysteine and the closing phenylalanine or tryptophan.

CDR3 length | J gene | V gene | CDR3 protein
14 | TRBJ1-2 | TRBV7-9 | CASSLAPRNYGYTF
16 | TRBJ2-2 | TRBV2 | CASSEPSGANTGELFF
13 | TRBJ2-2 | TRBV29-1 | CSVVVANTGELVF
13 | TRBJ1-5 | TRBV6-1 | CASTNPWNQPQHF
13 | TRBJ1-1 | TRBV20-1 | CSARGGEMTEAFF
15 | TRBJ1-5 | TRBV10-3 | CAIRATDRDNQPQHF
13 | TRBJ2-7 | TRBV20-1 | CSARDHAGYEQYF
11 | TRBJ2-1 | TRBV20-1 | CSAQPGNEQFF
13 | TRBJ2-7 | TRBV5-1 | CASSFPAGSEQYF
13 | TRBJ2-1 | TRBV6-2/TRBV6-3 | CASSYGPNNEQFF
18 | TRBJ2-3 | TRBV4-3 | CASSQDRGLTPSTDTQYF
13 | TRBJ2-2 | TRBV5-1 | CASSSGRPGELLF
14 | TRBJ1-1 | TRBV19 | CASSTDGLNTEAFF
12 | TRBJ1-1 | TRBV29-1 | CSGGTGGPEAFF
14 | TRBJ2-2 | TRBV6-4 | CASSERTDTGELFF
13 | TRBJ2-3 | TRBV28 | CASSGPSTDTQYF
15 | TRBJ2-7 | TRBV29-1 | CSVERKDRETYEQYF
12 | TRBJ2-7 | TRBV12-3/TRBV12-4 | CASRTGSYEQYF
21 | TRBJ2-1 | TRBV24-1 | CATSDSPGLFWTASSYNEQFF
15 | TRBJ2-1 | TRBV7-9 | CASIQSGPVDNEQFF
12 | TRBJ1-1 | TRBV5-5 | CASSWGSAEAFF
12 | TRBJ1-5 | TRBV29-1 | CSVLDNNQPQHF
15 | TRBJ1-1 | TRBV5-1 | CASSLDGEREGEAFF
15 | TRBJ2-2 | TRBV6-5 | CASSSRQGNTGELFF
18 | TRBJ2-3 | TRBV29-1 | CSVEEGLAEYTSTDTQYF
11 | TRBJ1-1 | TRBV11-1 | CASSLLPEAFF
15 | TRBJ2-7 | TRBV7-6 | CASSHTTTGVHEQYF
15 | TRBJ2-2 | TRBV29-1 | CSVEDLQGGSGELFF
18 | TRBJ2-1 | TRBV7-6 | CASSVALTRDRAYNEQFF
12 | TRBJ1-2 | TRBV29-1 | CSVLDRNYGYTF
13 | TRBJ1-2 | TRBV9 | CASSVATGYGYTF
14 | TRBJ2-5 | TRBV7-2 | CASSFLGSRETQYF
14 | TRBJ2-1 | TRBV29-1 | CSVEGIGTDNEQFF
16 | TRBJ2-1 | TRBV29-1 | CSVEGVRGTNYNEQFF
16 | TRBJ2-3 | TRBV5-5 | CASSEEGQGKGDTQYF
13 | TRBJ1-2 | TRBV27 | CASSHQGDYGYTF
15 | TRBJ2-7 | TRBV28 | CATLKRTGGTYEQYF
15 | TRBJ2-5 | TRBV29-1 | CSVEGTYRDQETQYF
17 | TRBJ2-1 | TRBV14 | CASSPGRSGGPYNEQFF
15 | TRBJ2-3 | TRBV11-2 | CASSPLSSLGDTQYF
13 | TRBJ1-2 | TRBV29-1 | CSVEYAGDYGYTF
17 | TRBJ2-2 | TRBV4-3 | CASSQDLSGGAYGELFF
16 | TRBJ2-7 | TRBV6-6 | CASSYSTLAGGGEQYF
17 | TRBJ2-1 | TRBV11-1 | CASSQGAHDFRYNEQFF
15 | TRBJ2-7 | TRBV6-5 | CASRGLGTSGDEQYF
17 | TRBJ2-7 | TRBV21-1 | CASSKRGTGGGCYEQYF
13 | TRBJ2-7 | TRBV10-1 | CASSESTSYEQYF
16 | TRBJ1-5 | TRBV7-3 | CASSTPESNSNQPQHF
13 | TRBJ2-2 | TRBV6-5 | CASSPGDTGELFF